This TCR beta chain was observed in a study of human T cells and chemical hapten exposure. Indicated time point: healthy volunteer bleed at 2 weeks. Whole blood, unfractionated, served as the material for total RNA extraction. The CDR3 spans 13 residues. Germline V gene sequence: CDR1 MNHEY, CDR2 SMNVEV (reference sequence). V lost 7 bases to trimming and J lost 2 bases, with 12 bases between them. TCRdb reanalysed the RACE reads using MiXCR and keeps one entry per CDR3 protein. The sample has about 130,000 distinct CDR3 sequences, approximately 9.1% seen once. Sequencing used whole blood. V is TRBV27 and J is TRBJ2-7; the D is unclear. The origin of this receptor is a male donor in good health. Some clones in this sample may be carry-over from other donors' samples. The CDR3 DNA sequence: TGTGCCAGCAAAGGTTTTTCGACCTACGAGCAGTACTTC. The encoded protein is CASKGFSTYEQYF.